The TCR beta chain described here comes from a study of T-cell reconstitution after alpha-beta-depleted transplantation in children. Trimming cost V 5 bases and J 1 base, with 13 bases left between them. CDR3 length: 15 amino acids. CDR1 and CDR2 (germline): SGHAT, FQDESV (reference sequence). The TCRbeta library was prepared with unique molecular identifiers. TCRdb ran MiXCR on the PCR reads and lists one entry per CDR3 protein. The sample lists hundreds of thousands of distinct CDR3 sequences, under 20% occurring once. The sequencing used PBMCs, mostly from graft donor cells, collected 360 days after TCRalphabeta/CD19-depleted stem cell transplant. The J gene is TRBJ2-3, the V gene TRBV11-1; the D is unclear. The sequence was collected from a male patient aged 2-10 years who had a stem cell transplant for acute lymphoblastic leukemia, so the T cells may come from the graft donor. The CDR3 DNA reads as TGTGCCAGCAGCACCGGACGGCTCGGCACAGATACGCAGTATTTT. Translated, it gives CASSTGRLGTDTQYF.